Sequencing of this TCR beta chain was carried out in a study of T cells in Graves' hyperthyroidism and ophthalmopathy (dated by TCRdb to 2018 to 2020). Regarding the research as a whole: Peripheral blood samples were taken at initial diagnosis, before any treatment was given. TCR V-J signatures able to tell the groups apart were searched for in a discovery cohort of 95 to 100 patients, of whom over 40 had Graves' ophthalmopathy and 57 had stable Graves' hyperthyroidism. Whether ophthalmopathy could be predicted prospectively was tested in an independent validation cohort made up of under 20 hyperthyroidism patients plus 17 patients who later progressed to ophthalmopathy. For training and testing, the 100 or so patients in the discovery cohort were randomly divided in a 7:3 ratio. In six Graves' hyperthyroidism patients, the study also compared T-cell repertoires from thyroid tissue with T-cell repertoires from blood. After blood sampling, hyperthyroidism patients were treated with methimazole at a starting dose of 30 mg daily, and ophthalmopathy patients were treated with high-dose intravenous methylprednisolone. The paper describes TCR Vbeta CDR3 sequencing of around 130 peripheral blood samples, made up of about 41 ophthalmopathy patients, more than 70 hyperthyroidism patients and approximately 17 progressor patients.

Results the study describes overall, beyond this receptor: In cross-validation, a model built on a 13 V-J signature told ophthalmopathy apart from stable hyperthyroidism with about 90% sensitivity and about 81% specificity, and in testing the same model reached 80%/75%. Most expanded thyroid clonotypes (frequency above 0.001) were also found in blood, which suggests that blood repertoires may mirror thyroid immune responses. In validation, the model predicted progression to ophthalmopathy with around 71% sensitivity and 72% to 85% specificity, a median of 6.5 months before onset. No statistical method was used to fix the sample size in advance, and group allocation was not hidden from the investigators.

The germline V gene encodes CDR1 DFQATT and CDR2 SNEGSKA (reference sequence). Trimming removed 1 base from V and 6 bases from J, leaving 16 bases between the germline ends. The CDR3 runs 14 amino acids, cysteine and phenylalanine included. The kept DNA is CDR3 alone, 42 bases in frame from the first base. Stable Graves' hyperthyroidism was defined as the absence of progression to ophthalmopathy over 18 months of follow-up. The hyperthyroidism patients were between 18 and 65 years old and newly diagnosed, with a disease duration of less than 2 months. The study excluded patients with uncontrolled infections, other autoimmune diseases, pregnancy or lactation. Diagnoses relied on clinical symptoms, serum thyroxine and TRAb, thyroid ultrasound and orbital computed tomography. PBMCs were isolated from 7.5 to 10 ml of fresh peripheral blood by Ficoll-Paque density gradient centrifugation. Total RNA was extracted using Trizol reagent, and RNA quality was assessed on an Agilent 2100 Bioanalyzer.

Note on this clonotype: There is no known antigen for this receptor. The record has no base qualities; no much larger clone is one base away.

The TCR beta CDR3 regions were amplified from the RNA transcripts. The TCR CDR3 was subjected to a first round of RT-PCR using the HTBI primer set and the Qiagen OneStep RT-PCR kit. Libraries were constructed in a second round of multiplex PCR, after which size selection and purification were performed. Paired-end sequencing of the libraries was performed with 100 bp reads on an Illumina HiSeq2000. On the study's bioinformatics: SOAPnuke was used to process the raw data, throwing out any read that contained adapters or uncalled bases, had a mean Phred below 15, or lacked an exact constant-primer or identifier match. High-quality paired reads were merged using COPE v1.2.5, and each unique nucleotide sequence was defined as a clonotype. MiTCR v1.1 was used to align clonotypes to the IMGT TRBV, TRBD and TRBJ reference segments. The analysis included only V-J combinations with a frequency above 0.0001, which together covered 99% to 99.2% of the repertoires. The TCS score was defined as F50 (clonal expansion) divided by E x V (chaos), with BLOSUM62-based TCRdist calculated between CDR3 peptides within each V-J. Welch's t-statistics and random forest reduced around 520 V-J features to about 13, which were used in a naive Bayes classifier (R e1071). TCRdb reanalyzed the raw reads on its own, using fastp at Q25 for trimming and MiXCR for clone calling, and kept in-frame beta chains. Here each entry gathers all rows of one CDR3 protein and keeps the most common genes and DNA. TCRdb's processing, not the authors' own work, is the source of the V and J calls. For this sample there are about 350,000 distinct CDR3 sequences; roughly 14% appear just once. The ten largest clonotypes hold around 23% of the sample.

Sequenced material: blood. The chain is made from TRBV20-1 and TRBJ2-7; the D region may be TRBD1 or TRBD2, each matching 5 bases equally. The TCR sequence derives from a woman younger than 45 with Graves' hyperthyroidism. CDR3 sequence: CSARVWDAGVEQYF. The nucleotides are TGCAGTGCTAGAGTTTGGGACGCCGGGGTCGAGCAGTACTTC.